This T cell receptor beta chain comes out of a study of cytomegalovirus exposure and HLA in healthy donors. Comment on this clone: The antigen is undetermined.

General study results and limits: TCR beta chain V- and J-gene trimming was linked, in a later analysis, to a missense variant in DCLRE1C.

It was with 60 Vbeta and 13 Jbeta primers that the PCR ran. The table came from immunoSEQ multiplex PCR; TCRdb's copy has only in-frame clones and leaves some out. Among 200,000 to 250,000 clones listed, about four fifths were seen once. V lost 2 bases, J lost 9 bases, and 14 bases lay in between. Per germline, CDR1 SGHTA and CDR2 FQGNSA. The CDR3 is 14 residues long. This receptor was taken from a woman in her forties in good health and CMV-seropositive. Sequencing was done on a sample of PBMCs. The V gene is TRBV7-2, the J gene TRBJ2-1, with a possible D match to TRBD2 (5 bases). The CDR3 is CASSLSTSLGEQFF. In DNA form, the CDR3 reads TGTGCCAGCAGCTTATCCACTAGTTTGGGTGAGCAGTTCTTC.